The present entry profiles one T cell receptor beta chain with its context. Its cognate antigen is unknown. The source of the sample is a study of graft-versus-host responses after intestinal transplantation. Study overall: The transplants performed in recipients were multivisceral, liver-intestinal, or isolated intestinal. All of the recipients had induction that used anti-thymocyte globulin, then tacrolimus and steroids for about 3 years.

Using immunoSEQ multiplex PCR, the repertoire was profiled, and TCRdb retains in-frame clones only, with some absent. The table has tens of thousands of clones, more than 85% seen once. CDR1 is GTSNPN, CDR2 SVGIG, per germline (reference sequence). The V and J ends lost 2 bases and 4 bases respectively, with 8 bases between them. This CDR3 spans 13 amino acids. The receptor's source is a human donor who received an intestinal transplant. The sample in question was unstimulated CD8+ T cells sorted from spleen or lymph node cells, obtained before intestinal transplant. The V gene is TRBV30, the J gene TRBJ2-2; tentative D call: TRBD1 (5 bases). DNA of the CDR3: TGTGCCTGGAGTTTAGGGGTCACCGGGGAGCTGTTTTTT. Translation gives CAWSLGVTGELFF.